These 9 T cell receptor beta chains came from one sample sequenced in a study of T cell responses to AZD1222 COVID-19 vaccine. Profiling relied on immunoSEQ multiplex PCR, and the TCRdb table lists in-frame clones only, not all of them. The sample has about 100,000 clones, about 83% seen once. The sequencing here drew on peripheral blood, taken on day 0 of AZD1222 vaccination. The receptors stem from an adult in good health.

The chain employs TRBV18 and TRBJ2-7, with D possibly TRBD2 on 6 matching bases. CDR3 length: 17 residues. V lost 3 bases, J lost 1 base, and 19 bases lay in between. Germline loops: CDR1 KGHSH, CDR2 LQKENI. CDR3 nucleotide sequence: TGTGCCAGCTCACCTCAGCCGGGACTTAGGGAATCCTACGAGCAGTACTTC. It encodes CASSPQPGLRESYEQYF.

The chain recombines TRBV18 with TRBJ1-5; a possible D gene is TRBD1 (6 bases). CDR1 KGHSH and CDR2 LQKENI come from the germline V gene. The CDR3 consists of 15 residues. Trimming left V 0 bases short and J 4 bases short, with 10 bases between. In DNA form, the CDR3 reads TGTGCCAGCTCACCACCGGGGGCACCGAATCAGCCCCAGCATTTT. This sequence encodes CASSPPGAPNQPQHF.

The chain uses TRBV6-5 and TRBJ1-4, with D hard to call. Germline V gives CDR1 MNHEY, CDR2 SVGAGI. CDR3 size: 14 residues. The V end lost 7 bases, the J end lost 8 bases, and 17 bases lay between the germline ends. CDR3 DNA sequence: TGTGCCAGCAAAAAATCGGCCGGACCCGAAAAACTGTTTTTT. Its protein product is CASKKSAGPEKLFF.

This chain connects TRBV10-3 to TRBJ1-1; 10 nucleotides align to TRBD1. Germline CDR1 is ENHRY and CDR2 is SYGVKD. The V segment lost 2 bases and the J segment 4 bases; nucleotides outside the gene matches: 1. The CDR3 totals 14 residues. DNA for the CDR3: TGTGCCATCAGTGAGGGACAGGGGGTCACTGAAGCTTTCTTT. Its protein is CAISEGQGVTEAFF.

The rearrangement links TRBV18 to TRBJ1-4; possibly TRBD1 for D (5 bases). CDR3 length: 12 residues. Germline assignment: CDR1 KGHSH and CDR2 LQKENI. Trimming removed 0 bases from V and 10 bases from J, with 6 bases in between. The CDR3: CASSPPGGKLFF. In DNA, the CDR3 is TGTGCCAGCTCACCACCGGGGGGAAAACTGTTTTTT.

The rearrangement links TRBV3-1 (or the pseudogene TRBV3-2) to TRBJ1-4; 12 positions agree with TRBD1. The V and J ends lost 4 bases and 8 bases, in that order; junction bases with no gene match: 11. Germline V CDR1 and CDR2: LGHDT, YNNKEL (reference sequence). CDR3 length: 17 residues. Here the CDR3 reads CASSPLGQGASGEKLFF. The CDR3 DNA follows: TGTGCCAGCAGCCCCTTGGGACAGGGGGCCTCGGGGGAAAAACTGTTTTTT.

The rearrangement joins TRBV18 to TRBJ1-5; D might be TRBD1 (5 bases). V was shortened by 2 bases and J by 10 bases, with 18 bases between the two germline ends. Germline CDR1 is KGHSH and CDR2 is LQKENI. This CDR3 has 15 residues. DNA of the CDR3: TGTGCCAGCTCACCAAGTCTACAGGCTATCAGCCCCCAGCATTTT. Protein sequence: CASSPSLQAISPQHF.

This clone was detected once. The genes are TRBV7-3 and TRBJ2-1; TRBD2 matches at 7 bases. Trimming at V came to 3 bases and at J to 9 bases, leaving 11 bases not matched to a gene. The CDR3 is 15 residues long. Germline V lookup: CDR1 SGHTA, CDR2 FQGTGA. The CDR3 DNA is TGTGCCAGCAGCTTTGTCGTGGCGGGAGTAGGTGAGCAGTTCTTC. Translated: CASSFVVAGVGEQFF.

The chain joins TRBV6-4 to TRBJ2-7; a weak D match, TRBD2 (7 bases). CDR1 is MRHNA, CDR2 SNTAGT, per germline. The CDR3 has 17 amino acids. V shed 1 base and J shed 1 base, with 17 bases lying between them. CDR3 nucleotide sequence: TGTGCCAGCAGTGACTGGGGCGGGAGCGGGACATCCTACGAGCAGTACTTC. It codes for CASSDWGGSGTSYEQYF.